The present TCR beta chain was sequenced within a study of shared clonotypes between healthy human individuals. Positively selected for CCR7, the CD45RO-negative cells used as naive CD8 cells excluded terminally differentiated effector memory CD45RA+ cells. Notes on the study in general: Rarefaction curves obtained for sorted subsets showed sequencing incomplete despite large depth. Non-shared clonotypes had lower generation probabilities than clonotypes shared by all four sorted-subset donors.

The CDR3 extends over 15 amino acids. Germline values: CDR1 LNHDA, CDR2 SQIVND (reference sequence). Between the trimmed V and J ends, which lost 0 bases and 0 bases, there was a span of 8 bases. With regard to this clone: Its target is not known.

Profiling relied on immunoSEQ multiplex PCR, and the TCRdb table lists in-frame clones only, not all of them. The sample lists around 2,100,000 clones; around 96% were seen once. The gene calls are TRBV19 and TRBJ1-1, with D unresolved. This receptor was taken from a man aged 18 to 35 in good health. The specimen was naive CD8+ T cells sorted from blood. The CDR3 DNA reads as TGTGCCAGTAGTATAGAGGCAACCATGAACACTGAAGCTTTCTTT. This gives the protein CASSIEATMNTEAFF.